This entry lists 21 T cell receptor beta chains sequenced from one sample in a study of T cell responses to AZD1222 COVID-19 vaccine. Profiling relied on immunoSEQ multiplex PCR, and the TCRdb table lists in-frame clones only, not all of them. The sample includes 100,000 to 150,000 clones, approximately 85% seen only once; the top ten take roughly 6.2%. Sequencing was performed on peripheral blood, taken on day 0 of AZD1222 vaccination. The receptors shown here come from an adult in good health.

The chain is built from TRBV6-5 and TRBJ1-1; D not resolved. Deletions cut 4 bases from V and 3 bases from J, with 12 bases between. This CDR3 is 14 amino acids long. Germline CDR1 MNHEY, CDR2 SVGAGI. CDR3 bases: TGTGCCAGCAGTTGGGGAGTTGGGGACACTGAAGCTTTCTTT. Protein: CASSWGVGDTEAFF.

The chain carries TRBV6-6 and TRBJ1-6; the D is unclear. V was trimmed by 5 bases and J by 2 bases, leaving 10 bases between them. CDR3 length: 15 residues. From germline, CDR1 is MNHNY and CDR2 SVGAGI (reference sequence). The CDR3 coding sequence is TGTGCCAGCAGTGAGACGGTAGCCTATAATTCACCCCTCCACTTT. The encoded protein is CASSETVAYNSPLHF.

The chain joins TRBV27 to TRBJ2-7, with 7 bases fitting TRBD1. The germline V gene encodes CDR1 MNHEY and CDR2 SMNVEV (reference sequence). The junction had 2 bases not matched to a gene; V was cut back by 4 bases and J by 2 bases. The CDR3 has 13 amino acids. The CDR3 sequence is CASSWGQPYEQYF. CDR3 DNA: TGTGCCAGCAGTTGGGGACAGCCCTACGAGCAGTACTTC.

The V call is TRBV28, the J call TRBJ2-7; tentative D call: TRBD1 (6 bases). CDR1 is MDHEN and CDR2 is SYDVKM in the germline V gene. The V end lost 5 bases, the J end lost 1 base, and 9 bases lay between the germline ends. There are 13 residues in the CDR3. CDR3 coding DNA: TGTGCCAGCAGTCTTGGACAGTCCTACGAGCAGTACTTC. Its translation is CASSLGQSYEQYF.

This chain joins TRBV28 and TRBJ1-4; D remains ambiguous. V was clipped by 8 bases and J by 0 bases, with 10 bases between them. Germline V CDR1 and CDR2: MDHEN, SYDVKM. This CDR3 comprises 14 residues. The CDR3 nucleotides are TGTGCCAGCCGGTCGGCAGCAACTAATGAAAAACTGTTTTTT. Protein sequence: CASRSAATNEKLFF.

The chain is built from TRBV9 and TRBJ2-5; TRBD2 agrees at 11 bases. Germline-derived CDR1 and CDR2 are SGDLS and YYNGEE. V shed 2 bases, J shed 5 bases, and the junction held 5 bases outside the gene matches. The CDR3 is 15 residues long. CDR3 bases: TGTGCCAGCAGCGTTAGCGGGGGGGCCTTTGAGACCCAGTACTTC. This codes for CASSVSGGAFETQYF.

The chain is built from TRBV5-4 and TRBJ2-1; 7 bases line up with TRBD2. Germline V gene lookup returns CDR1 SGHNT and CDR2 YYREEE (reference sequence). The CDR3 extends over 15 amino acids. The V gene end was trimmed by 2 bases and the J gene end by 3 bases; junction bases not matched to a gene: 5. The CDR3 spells CASSFGGGVYNEQFF. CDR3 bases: TGTGCCAGCAGCTTTGGGGGGGGAGTCTACAATGAGCAGTTCTTC.

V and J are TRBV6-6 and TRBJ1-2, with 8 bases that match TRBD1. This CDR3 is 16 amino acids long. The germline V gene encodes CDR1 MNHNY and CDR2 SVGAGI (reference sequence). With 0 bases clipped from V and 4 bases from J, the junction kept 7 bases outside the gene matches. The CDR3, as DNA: TGTGCCAGCAGTTACTCTCCAGGGGGCCTTTTCTATGGCTACACCTTC. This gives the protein CASSYSPGGLFYGYTF.

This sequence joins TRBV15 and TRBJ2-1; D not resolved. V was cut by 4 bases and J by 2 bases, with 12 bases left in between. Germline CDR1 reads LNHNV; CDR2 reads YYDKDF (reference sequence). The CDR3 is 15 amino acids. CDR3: CATSIEAAAYNEQFF. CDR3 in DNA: TGTGCCACCAGCATCGAGGCCGCCGCCTACAATGAGCAGTTCTTC.

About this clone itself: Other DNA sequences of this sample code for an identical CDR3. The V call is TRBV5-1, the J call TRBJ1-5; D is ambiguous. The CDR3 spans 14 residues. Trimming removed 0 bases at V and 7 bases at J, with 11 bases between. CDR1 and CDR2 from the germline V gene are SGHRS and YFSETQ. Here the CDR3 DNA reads TGCGCCAGCAGCTTGGAGGGTGGCGGGCAGCCCCAGCATTTT. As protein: CASSLEGGGQPQHF.

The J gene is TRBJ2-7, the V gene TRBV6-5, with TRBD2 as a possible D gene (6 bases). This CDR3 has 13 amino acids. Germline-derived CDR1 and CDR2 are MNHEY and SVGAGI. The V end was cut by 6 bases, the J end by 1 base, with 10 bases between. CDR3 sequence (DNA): TGTGCCAGCAGGGTGGGGACTTCCTACGAGCAGTACTTC. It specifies CASRVGTSYEQYF.

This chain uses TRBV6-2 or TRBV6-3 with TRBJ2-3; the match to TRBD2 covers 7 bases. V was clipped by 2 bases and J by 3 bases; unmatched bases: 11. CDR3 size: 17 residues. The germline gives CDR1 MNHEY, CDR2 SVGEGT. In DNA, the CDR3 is TGTGCCAGCAGTTACCCCGGAGTTGCGGGGGAAACAGATACGCAGTATTTT. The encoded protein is CASSYPGVAGETDTQYF.

The CDR3 DNA sequence: TGTGCCAGCAGCCAAGGGACAGCTCAGGGCTACACCTTC. Amino acid sequence: CASSQGTAQGYTF. The V and J genes are TRBV4-2 and TRBJ1-2; D perhaps matches TRBD1 (6 bases). Trimming pared 1 base from V and 8 bases from J, leaving 11 bases between. The CDR3 runs to 13 residues. The germline CDR1 and CDR2 sequences are LGHNA and YNFKEQ.

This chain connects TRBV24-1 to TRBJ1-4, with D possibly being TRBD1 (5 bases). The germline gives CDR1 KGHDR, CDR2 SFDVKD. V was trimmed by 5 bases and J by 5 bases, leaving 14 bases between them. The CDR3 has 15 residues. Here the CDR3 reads CATSAGAGPNEKLFF. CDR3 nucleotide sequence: TGTGCCACCAGTGCTGGGGCGGGGCCCAATGAAAAACTGTTTTTT.

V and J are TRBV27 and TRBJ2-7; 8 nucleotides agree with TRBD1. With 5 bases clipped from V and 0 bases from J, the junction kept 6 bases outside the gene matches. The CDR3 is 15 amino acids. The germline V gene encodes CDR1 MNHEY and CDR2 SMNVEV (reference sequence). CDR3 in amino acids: CASSPTGASSYEQYF. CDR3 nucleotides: TGTGCCAGCAGTCCGACAGGGGCCTCCTCCTACGAGCAGTACTTC.

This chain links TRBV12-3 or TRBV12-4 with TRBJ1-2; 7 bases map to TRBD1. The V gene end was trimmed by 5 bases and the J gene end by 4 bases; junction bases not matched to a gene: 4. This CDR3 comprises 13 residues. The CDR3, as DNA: TGTGCCAGCAGTCCGGGACAGAGCTATGGCTACACCTTC. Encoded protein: CASSPGQSYGYTF.

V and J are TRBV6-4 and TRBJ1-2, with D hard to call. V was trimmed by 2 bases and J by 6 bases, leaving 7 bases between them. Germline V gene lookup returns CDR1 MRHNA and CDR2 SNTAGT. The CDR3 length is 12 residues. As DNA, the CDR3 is TGTGCCAGCAGTGACCTGCAGGATGGCTACACCTTC. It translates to CASSDLQDGYTF.

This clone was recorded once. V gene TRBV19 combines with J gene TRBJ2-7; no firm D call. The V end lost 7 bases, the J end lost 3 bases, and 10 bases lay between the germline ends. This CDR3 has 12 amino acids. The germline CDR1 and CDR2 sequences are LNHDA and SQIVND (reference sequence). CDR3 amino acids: CASKGEDYEQYF. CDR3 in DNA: TGTGCCAGTAAAGGAGAGGACTACGAGCAGTACTTC. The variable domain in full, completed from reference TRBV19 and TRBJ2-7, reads DGGITQSPKYLFRKEGQNVTLSCEQNLNHDAMYWYRQDPGQGLRLIYYSQIVNDFQKGDIAEGYSVSREKKESFPLTVTSAQKNPTAFYLCASKGEDYEQYFGPGTRLTVT.

The CDR3 DNA reads TGCGCCAGCAGTGGCAGCGGACAGGTAGGGACCTACGAGCAGTACTTC. Translated, it gives CASSGSGQVGTYEQYF. The V call is TRBV10-1, the J call TRBJ2-7; 7 bases are shared with TRBD1. Germline values: CDR1 WNHNN, CDR2 SYGVQD (reference sequence). The CDR3 length is 16 residues. Unmatched junction bases numbered 11, after V lost 4 bases and J lost 2 bases.

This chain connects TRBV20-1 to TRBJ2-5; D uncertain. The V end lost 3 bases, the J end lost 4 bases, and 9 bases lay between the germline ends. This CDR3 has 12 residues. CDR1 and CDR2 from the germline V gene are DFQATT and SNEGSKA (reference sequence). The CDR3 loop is CSASRTGETQYF. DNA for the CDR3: TGCAGTGCTAGTCGAACCGGAGAGACCCAGTACTTC.

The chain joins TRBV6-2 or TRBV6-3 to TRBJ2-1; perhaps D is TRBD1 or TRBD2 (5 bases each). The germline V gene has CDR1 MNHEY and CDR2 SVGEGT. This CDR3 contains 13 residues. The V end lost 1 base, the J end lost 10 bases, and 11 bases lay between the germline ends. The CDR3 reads CASSYLGRDEQFF. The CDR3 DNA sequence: TGTGCCAGCAGTTACTTGGGCAGGGACGAGCAGTTCTTC.